These 3 T cell receptor beta chains share one sample of origin, sequenced in a study of cytomegalovirus exposure and HLA in healthy donors. Amplification used 60 Vbeta primers and 13 Jbeta primers. Assay: immunoSEQ multiplex PCR; the TCRdb copy retains only in-frame clones and omits some. The table has some 90,000 clones, roughly 74% seen once. Input material: PBMCs. These receptors originate from a female donor in good health and CMV-seropositive.

V usage is TRBV4-3 and J usage is TRBJ1-4; D remains unclear. This CDR3 contains 15 residues. Trimming removed 0 bases from V and 2 bases from J, with 7 bases in between. CDR1 is LGHNA, CDR2 YSLEER, per germline. Written as DNA, the CDR3 is TGCGCCAGCAGCCAAGAAGGAGGTACTAATGAAAAACTGTTTTTT. As protein: CASSQEGGTNEKLFF.

V usage is TRBV7-9 and J usage is TRBJ2-7, with 9 bases identical to TRBD1. CDR3 length equals 15 residues. Germline assignment: CDR1 SEHNR and CDR2 FQNEAQ (reference sequence). V shed 2 bases, J shed 7 bases, and the junction held 9 bases outside the gene matches. CDR3 DNA: TGTGCCAGCAGCTTACCGGGACAGGGAGTGCGGGAGCAGTACTTC. This sequence encodes CASSLPGQGVREQYF.

The chain recombines TRBV19 with TRBJ1-2; TRBD1 matches at 9 bases. Unmatched junction bases numbered 6, after V lost 8 bases and J lost 2 bases. The length of the CDR3 is 14 residues. The germline gives CDR1 LNHDA, CDR2 SQIVND (reference sequence). The CDR3 DNA reads as TGTGCCAGTCGTTGGACAGGGGACAACTATGGCTACACCTTC. It encodes CASRWTGDNYGYTF.